The clone carrying this TCR beta chain came up a few times. Its cognate antigen is unknown. From germline, CDR1 is MDHEN and CDR2 SYDVKM. The CDR3 has 15 amino acids. Trimming cost V 7 bases and J 11 bases; bases outside gene matches: 16. The sample comes from a study of blood T cells in healthy people across ages. The study, taken as a whole, reports: Estimates based on one million T cells were treated as lower bounds. The CMV status of each donor remained undetermined, and this could have confounded shifts in expanded clonotypes.

A second PCR of 7 to 11 cycles used a sample-barcoded 5' primer and a J-beta primer mix. From the 5' RACE reads, TCRdb called clonotypes with MiXCR, one entry per CDR3 protein. Of approximately 1.5 million distinct CDR3 sequences in the sample, almost 35% are singletons; the top ten hold about 11%. Sequencing was carried out using blood. The genes are TRBV28 and TRBJ2-5; 10 bases match TRBD2. This clonotype originated in a woman aged 25 to 39 in good health. The CDR3 sequence: CASISGLAVLQEQYF. In DNA form, the CDR3 reads TGTGCCAGCATTTCCGGACTAGCGGTATTACAGGAGCAGTACTTC.